The clone carrying this TCR beta chain was observed many times. TCRdb reprocessed the 5' RACE reads with MiXCR, giving one entry per CDR3 protein. Found here are 96,000 or so distinct CDR3 sequences, 8% to 10% of them singletons; the top ten hold roughly 17%. The source of the sample is a study of T cells after yellow fever vaccination. The germline V gene has CDR1 MGHDK and CDR2 SYGVNS. V lost 4 bases to trimming and J lost 6 bases, with 15 bases between them. The CDR3 is 15 amino acids. This clonotype originated in a man younger than 35 who received the YFV17D yellow fever vaccine. V usage is TRBV25-1 and J usage is TRBJ1-4, with D perhaps matching TRBD1 (5 bases). The sequencing used CD8+ T cells not binding an NS4B(214-222) dextramer, sorted from PBMCs, collected around 15 days after the first yellow fever vaccination. CDR3 DNA sequence: TGTGCCAGCAGTGTAAGGGGAAATCAGGATGAAAAACTGTTTTTT. Translation: CASSVRGNQDEKLFF.